The 32 T cell receptor beta chains reported below all come from one sample, sequenced in a study of T cell repertoires in cytomegalovirus infection. These TCRs are of unknown antigen specificity. MiXCR, applied by TCRdb to the reads, yields one record per CDR3 protein. The sample holds around 130,000 distinct CDR3 sequences; 20% to 30% are singletons and the top ten take almost 35%. Sequencing was done on a sample of PBMCs, sequenced either directly or after in vitro stimulation (not recorded which). The receptors stem from a human donor in good health (CMV status not recorded). Some clones in this sample may be carry-over from other donors' samples.

This clonotype was detected a few times. The chain combines TRBV4-3 with TRBJ2-3, with 8 bases identical to TRBD2. Germline assignment: CDR1 LGHNA and CDR2 YSLEER. The CDR3 contains 19 residues. The V and J ends lost 5 bases and 3 bases, in that order; junction bases with no gene match: 19. CDR3 in amino acids: CASSTGGVSGSRRTDTQYF. The CDR3 DNA reads as TGCGCCAGCAGCACTGGGGGGGTAAGCGGGAGCCGGAGGACAGATACGCAGTATTTT.

This clonotype was seen many times. This chain's CDR3 is CASSLAPTAGGGKNIQYF. DNA for the CDR3: TGTGCCAGCAGCTTAGCCCCTACAGCGGGAGGGGGCAAAAACATTCAGTACTTC. The rearrangement links TRBV7-2 to TRBJ2-4; TRBD2 agrees at 10 bases. In germline, CDR1 is SGHTA, CDR2 FQGNSA. V was clipped by 0 bases and J by 3 bases; unmatched bases: 8. This CDR3 comprises 18 residues.

This clonotype was seen at least ten times. CDR3 amino acids: CASALAGAGDTQYF. CDR3 sequence (DNA): TGTGCCAGCGCTCTGGCGGGAGCGGGAGATACGCAGTATTTT. The chain couples TRBV6-1 to TRBJ2-3, with 7 bases that match TRBD2. The germline V gene encodes CDR1 MNHNS and CDR2 SASEGT. Trimming cost V 8 bases and J 5 bases; bases outside gene matches: 10. The CDR3 has 14 amino acids.

The genes are TRBV7-9 and TRBJ1-2; D is unresolved. V lost 8 bases and J 4 bases, leaving 20 bases between the germline ends. CDR3 length: 15 amino acids. Germline lookup yields CDR1 SEHNR and CDR2 FQNEAQ (reference sequence). CDR3 loop: CASYGIRARGYGYTF. For the CDR3, the DNA is TGTGCCAGCTACGGAATCCGGGCCCGGGGCTATGGCTACACCTTC.

The chain has TRBV19 and TRBJ2-2; D perhaps matches TRBD2 (6 bases). The CDR3 contains 17 residues. Trimming removed 10 bases from V and 6 bases from J, with 27 bases in between. Per germline, CDR1 LNHDA and CDR2 SQIVND (reference sequence). The CDR3 DNA reads as TGTGCCACCACGAAAAAACGACTAGAATCTTGGGCCGGGGAGCTGTTTTTT. Its translation: CATTKKRLESWAGELFF.

This clonotype was observed a few times. The DNA of the CDR3 is TGTGCCAGCAGCTTAGGGGTAGCGTCCCGGGGGGAGACCCAGTACTTC. This sequence encodes CASSLGVASRGETQYF. The rearrangement uses TRBV7-2 and TRBJ2-5; a weak D match, TRBD2 (6 bases). Germline CDR1 SGHTA, CDR2 FQGNSA. V was pared by 1 base and J by 5 bases, with 17 bases between. This CDR3 region has 16 residues. The full variable domain, completed using reference TRBV7-2 and TRBJ2-5, is GAGVSQSPSNKVTEKGKDVELRCDPISGHTALYWYRQSLGQGLEFLIYFQGNSAPDKSGLPSDRFSAERTGGSVSTLTIQRTQQEDSAVYLCASSLGVASRGETQYFGPGTRLLVL.

This clonotype was counted only a few times. The chain carries TRBV6-2 or TRBV6-3 and TRBJ1-6, with a tentative D call TRBD1 (5 bases). This CDR3 spans 17 amino acids. V lost 5 bases, J lost 9 bases, and 23 bases lay in between. Germline values: CDR1 MNHEY, CDR2 SVGEGT. CDR3 DNA: TGTGCCAGCAGTGGGCATCTGCGGCAGGGAATTGGTTCACCCCTCCACTTT. It codes for CASSGHLRQGIGSPLHF.

This chain joins TRBV12-5 and TRBJ1-4, with D unclear. CDR3 length equals 14 residues. The germline CDR1 and CDR2 sequences are LGHNT and FRNRAP. Trimming left V 3 bases short and J 3 bases short, with 8 bases between. CDR3: CASGLGRANEKLFF. The CDR3 bases are TGTGCTAGTGGTTTAGGTAGAGCTAATGAAAAACTGTTTTTT.

This clonotype was counted only a few times. The chain has TRBV7-2 and TRBJ2-1; unclear D gene. CDR1 is SGHTA and CDR2 is FQGNSA in the germline V gene. This CDR3 is built from 13 residues. Trimming cost V 3 bases and J 8 bases, with 11 bases left between them. CDR3 loop: CASSFLRSDEQFF. CDR3 nucleotides: TGTGCCAGCAGCTTCCTAAGAAGCGATGAGCAGTTCTTC.

This clonotype was seen repeatedly, ten times or more. This chain uses TRBV9 with TRBJ2-7, with 15 bases identical to TRBD2. The ends lost 4 bases at V and 6 bases at J; junction bases unmatched: 8. CDR3 length: 16 amino acids. Germline V gene lookup returns CDR1 SGDLS and CDR2 YYNGEE. DNA for the CDR3: TGTGCCAGCAGCCCCAACCCGGGACTAGCGGGGGGCGAGCAGTACTTC. Protein: CASSPNPGLAGGEQYF.

This clonotype was picked up one time. The chain uses TRBV19 and TRBJ2-3, with D perhaps TRBD1 (6 bases). V was shortened by 10 bases and J by 0 bases, with 14 bases between the two germline ends. This CDR3 has 14 amino acids. Germline loops: CDR1 LNHDA, CDR2 SQIVND (reference sequence). DNA for the CDR3: TGTGCCACAAAGACAGGACCTAGCACAGATACGCAGTATTTT. Translating gives CATKTGPSTDTQYF.

This clonotype has a handful of counts. As DNA, the CDR3 is TGTGCCAGTAGTATTCGCGACACTGGCCAGCCCCAGCATTTT. This gives the protein CASSIRDTGQPQHF. This chain joins TRBV19 and TRBJ1-5; no reliable D call. The CDR3 consists of 14 residues. The germline gives CDR1 LNHDA, CDR2 SQIVND (reference sequence). V was trimmed by 3 bases and J by 7 bases, leaving 13 bases between them.

This clonotype was picked up a small number of times. V and J are TRBV7-2 and TRBJ1-1, with D unresolved. V lost 0 bases, J lost 3 bases, and 11 bases lay in between. There are 15 residues in the CDR3. Per the germline V gene, CDR1 is SGHTA and CDR2 is FQGNSA. As DNA, the CDR3 is TGTGCCAGCAGCTTAGCCCGGGCCGGGGACACTGAAGCTTTCTTT. As protein: CASSLARAGDTEAFF. Full variable domain (missing parts from reference TRBV7-2 and TRBJ1-1): GAGVSQSPSNKVTEKGKDVELRCDPISGHTALYWYRQSLGQGLEFLIYFQGNSAPDKSGLPSDRFSAERTGGSVSTLTIQRTQQEDSAVYLCASSLARAGDTEAFFGQGTRLTVV.

The V gene is TRBV12-3 or TRBV12-4, the J gene TRBJ1-1; 9 bases fit TRBD1. The V segment lost 8 bases and the J segment 4 bases; nucleotides outside the gene matches: 8. This CDR3 comprises 14 residues. The CDR3 sequence: CASLRGQGGTEAFF. The CDR3 nucleotides read TGTGCCAGCTTGAGGGGACAGGGCGGCACTGAAGCTTTCTTT.

This sequence joins TRBV25-1 and TRBJ2-7, with D uncertain. Trimming pared 2 bases from V and 2 bases from J, leaving 7 bases between. Germline lookup yields CDR1 MGHDK and CDR2 SYGVNS. The CDR3 contains 13 residues. In DNA form, the CDR3 reads TGTGCCAGCAGTGAAGACGCCACCTACGAGCAGTACTTC. Protein: CASSEDATYEQYF.

The chain recombines TRBV10-1 with TRBJ2-3; D is undetermined. CDR1 is WNHNN, CDR2 SYGVQD, per germline (reference sequence). The length of the CDR3 is 13 residues. V shed 2 bases and J shed 1 base, with 4 bases lying between them. Written as DNA, the CDR3 is TGCGCCAGCAGTGAGCGGGGCACAGATACGCAGTATTTT. It specifies CASSERGTDTQYF.

This chain connects TRBV27 to TRBJ2-1, with D maybe TRBD2 (6 bases). The germline CDR1 and CDR2 sequences are MNHEY and SMNVEV (reference sequence). Trimming pared 6 bases from V and 9 bases from J, leaving 15 bases between. The CDR3 covers 13 residues. This CDR3 is CASSSGVLVEQFF. DNA for the CDR3: TGTGCCAGCAGCTCGGGAGTCTTGGTTGAGCAGTTCTTC.

This clonotype was counted only a few times. The CDR3 DNA reads TGCGCCAGCAGTCAAAAGGGGTCTTCCTACGAGCAGTACTTC. It codes for CASSQKGSSYEQYF. The chain couples TRBV23-1 to TRBJ2-7, with D perhaps matching TRBD1 (5 bases). TRBV23-1 is classed as an ORF, of uncertain function. V lost 2 bases, J lost 1 base, and 9 bases lay in between. The CDR3 has 14 amino acids.

This clonotype was seen many times. This CDR3 reads CASSLSSSYNSPLHF. Written as DNA, the CDR3 is TGTGCCAGCAGCTTATCGAGCTCCTATAATTCACCCCTCCACTTT. This chain uses TRBV7-9 with TRBJ1-6, with D unresolved. The ends were cut back, 2 bases at V and 0 bases at J, with 5 bases in the middle. This CDR3 is 15 amino acids long. Looked up from germline, CDR1 is SEHNR and CDR2 is FQNEAQ (reference sequence). Supplemented by reference TRBV7-9 and TRBJ1-6, the full variable domain reads DTGVSQNPRHKITKRGQNVTFRCDPISEHNRLYWYRQTLGQGPEFLTYFQNEAQLEKSRLLSDRFSAERPKGSFSTLEIQRTEQGDSAMYLCASSLSSSYNSPLHFGNGTRLTVT.

The chain is built from TRBV7-6 and TRBJ2-7; D remains unclear. Germline V lookup: CDR1 SGHVS, CDR2 FNYEAQ. Trimming removed 7 bases from V and 2 bases from J, with 9 bases in between. The CDR3 length is 12 residues. CDR3 sequence reads: CASNRVTYEQYF. CDR3 nucleotide sequence: TGTGCCAGCAACCGGGTAACCTACGAGCAGTACTTC.

This clonotype was detected only once. The chain carries TRBV25-1 and TRBJ2-1, with 11 bases identical to TRBD2. The V gene end was trimmed by 5 bases and the J gene end by 6 bases; junction bases not matched to a gene: 3. The CDR3 is 14 residues long. CDR1 MGHDK and CDR2 SYGVNS come from the germline V gene. The CDR3 here is CASSRGLAVNEQFF. The CDR3 DNA is TGTGCCAGCAGTCGGGGACTAGCGGTCAATGAGCAGTTCTTC. The entire variable domain, with the rest obtained from reference TRBV25-1 and TRBJ2-1, is as follows: EADIYQTPRYLVIGTGKKITLECSQTMGHDKMYWYQQDPGMELHLIHYSYGVNSTEKGDLSSESTVSRIRTEHFPLTLESARPSHTSQYLCASSRGLAVNEQFFGPGTRLTVL.

The chain uses TRBV11-3 and TRBJ2-5; D call uncertain. The V gene lost 4 bases and the J gene lost 3 bases, with 12 bases spanning the gap. Germline loops: CDR1 SGHNT, CDR2 YENEEA. The CDR3 runs to 14 residues. The CDR3 nucleotides are TGTGCCAGCAGCTCATGGGCGGATAAAGAGACCCAGTACTTC. This encodes CASSSWADKETQYF. Complete variable domain (other parts from reference TRBV11-3 and TRBJ2-5): EAGVVQSPRYKIIEKKQPVAFWCNPISGHNTLYWYLQNLGQGPELLIRYENEEAVDDSQLPKDRFSAERLKGVDSTLKIQPAELGDSAVYLCASSSWADKETQYFGPGTRLLVL.

The chain carries TRBV7-2 and TRBJ2-1; 7 bases agree with TRBD1. Germline V CDR1 and CDR2: SGHTA, FQGNSA. V shed 1 base and J 7 bases; nucleotides not matched to a gene: 4. CDR3 length: 14 amino acids. This CDR3 reads CASSLGQGLNEQFF. The CDR3 DNA sequence: TGTGCCAGCAGCTTAGGACAGGGTTTAAATGAGCAGTTCTTC.

This clonotype was detected only a few times. The V gene is TRBV4-1, the J gene TRBJ2-3; D remains unclear. The CDR3 runs to 14 residues. Germline assignment: CDR1 MGHRA and CDR2 YSYEKL. The V and J ends lost 0 bases and 8 bases respectively, with 12 bases between them. The CDR3 region has the DNA TGCGCCAGCAGCCAAGATCCTAGGTTGGGTACGCAGTATTTT. It translates to CASSQDPRLGTQYF.

This rearrangement joins TRBV29-1 to TRBJ2-1; D unresolved. Germline CDR1 reads SQVTM; CDR2 reads ANQGSEA. The V end lost 5 bases, the J end lost 5 bases, and 10 bases lay between the germline ends. The CDR3 has 12 amino acids. The CDR3 DNA reads as TGCAGCGTTATTCTTCCCCACAATGAGCAGTTCTTC. Its translation: CSVILPHNEQFF.

This clonotype was counted only a few times. The chain employs TRBV7-2 and TRBJ2-5; tentative D call: TRBD1 (6 bases). V shed 5 bases and J shed 4 bases, with 17 bases lying between them. The CDR3 covers 15 residues. Germline CDR1 and CDR2: SGHTA and FQGNSA. The CDR3 loop reads CASSRQAYQGETQYF. The CDR3 DNA follows: TGTGCCAGCAGCAGACAGGCCTACCAGGGAGAGACCCAGTACTTC.

The rearrangement links TRBV7-2 to TRBJ2-1; TRBD2 agrees at 12 bases. V shed 3 bases and J 4 bases; nucleotides not matched to a gene: 4. This CDR3 is 16 amino acids long. The germline V gene encodes CDR1 SGHTA and CDR2 FQGNSA. CDR3 sequence reads: CASSFGLAGLYNEQFF. DNA for the CDR3: TGTGCCAGCAGCTTTGGACTAGCGGGACTGTACAATGAGCAGTTCTTC.

The sample holds a few counts of this clonotype. The rearrangement joins TRBV6-4 to TRBJ2-1; no reliable D call. The CDR3 consists of 13 residues. CDR1 is MRHNA, CDR2 SNTAGT, per germline. Trimming cost V 3 bases and J 9 bases, with 12 bases left between them. The DNA for the CDR3 is TGTGCCAGCAGTGAGGTGGAGTGGGGTGAGCAGTTCTTC. It encodes CASSEVEWGEQFF.

A few counts support this clonotype. J is TRBJ1-5 and V is TRBV7-9, with no clear D. The CDR3 extends over 17 amino acids. Trimming left V 1 base short and J 3 bases short, with 16 bases between. Germline V gene lookup returns CDR1 SEHNR and CDR2 FQNEAQ (reference sequence). The CDR3 loop is CASSLGVSGKINQPQHF. Written as DNA, the CDR3 is TGTGCCAGCAGCTTAGGAGTCAGCGGGAAGATCAATCAGCCCCAGCATTTT.

This clonotype was found a few times. V usage is TRBV19 and J usage is TRBJ1-6, with D hard to call. From germline, CDR1 is LNHDA and CDR2 SQIVND (reference sequence). V lost 2 bases, J lost 8 bases, and 4 bases lay in between. This CDR3 spans 12 amino acids. CDR3 DNA: TGTGCCAGTAGTATAAAGGATTCACCCCTCCACTTT. Amino acids: CASSIKDSPLHF. The entire variable domain, with the rest obtained from reference TRBV19 and TRBJ1-6, is as follows: DGGITQSPKYLFRKEGQNVTLSCEQNLNHDAMYWYRQDPGQGLRLIYYSQIVNDFQKGDIAEGYSVSREKKESFPLTVTSAQKNPTAFYLCASSIKDSPLHFGNGTRLTVT.

This clonotype was observed many times. The rearrangement joins TRBV7-2 to TRBJ1-5; 8 nucleotides line up with TRBD1. The CDR3 has 16 residues. Germline lookup yields CDR1 SGHTA and CDR2 FQGNSA. Losses at the gene ends were 2 bases for V and 4 bases for J; bases not matched to a gene: 7. The CDR3 is CASSLRGWTGNQPQHF. The CDR3 region has the DNA TGTGCCAGCAGCTTAAGAGGTTGGACAGGGAATCAGCCCCAGCATTTT.

The chain uses TRBV6-2 or TRBV6-3 and TRBJ2-7, with D possibly TRBD2 on 6 matching bases. Germline V gives CDR1 MNHEY, CDR2 SVGEGT. The CDR3 is 14 residues long. Trimming cost V 0 bases and J 6 bases, with 12 bases left between them. The CDR3 nucleotides read TGTGCCAGCAGTTACTCGGCGGGGCAGGGCGAGCAGTACTTC. As protein: CASSYSAGQGEQYF.